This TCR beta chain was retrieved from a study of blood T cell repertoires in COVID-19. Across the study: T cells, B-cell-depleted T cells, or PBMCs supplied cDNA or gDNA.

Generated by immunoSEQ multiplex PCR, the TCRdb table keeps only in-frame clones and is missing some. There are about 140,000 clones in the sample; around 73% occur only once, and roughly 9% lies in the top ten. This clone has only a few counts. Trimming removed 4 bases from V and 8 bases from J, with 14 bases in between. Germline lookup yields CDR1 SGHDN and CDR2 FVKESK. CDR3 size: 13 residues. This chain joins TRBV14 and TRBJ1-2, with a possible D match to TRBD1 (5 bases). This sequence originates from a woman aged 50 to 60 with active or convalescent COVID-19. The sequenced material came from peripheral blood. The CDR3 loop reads CASSPEQGYGYTF. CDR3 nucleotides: TGTGCCAGCAGCCCGGAGCAGGGTTACGGCTACACCTTC.